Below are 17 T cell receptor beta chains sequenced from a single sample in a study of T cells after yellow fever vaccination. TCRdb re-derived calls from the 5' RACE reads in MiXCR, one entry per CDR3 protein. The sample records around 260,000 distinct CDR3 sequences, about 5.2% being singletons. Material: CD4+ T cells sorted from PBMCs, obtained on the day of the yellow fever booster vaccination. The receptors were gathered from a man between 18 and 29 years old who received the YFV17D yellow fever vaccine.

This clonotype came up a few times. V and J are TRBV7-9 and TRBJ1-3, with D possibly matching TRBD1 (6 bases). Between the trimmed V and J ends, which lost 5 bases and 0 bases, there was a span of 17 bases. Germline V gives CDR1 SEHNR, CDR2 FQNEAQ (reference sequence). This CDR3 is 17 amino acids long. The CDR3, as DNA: TGTGCCAGCAGCCCGAGGGGGTCGGCGTTCTCTGGAAACACCATATATTTT. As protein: CASSPRGSAFSGNTIYF.

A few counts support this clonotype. This CDR3 reads CASSRQTGAYPYEQYV. The DNA for the CDR3 is TGTGCCAGCAGCAGACAGACAGGGGCCTACCCTTACGAGCAGTACGTC. The J gene is TRBJ2-7, the V gene TRBV11-3; 8 bases fit TRBD1. Germline loops: CDR1 SGHNT, CDR2 YENEEA. The CDR3 loop spans 16 amino acids. J was trimmed by 4 bases and V by 5 bases; bases with no gene match: 13.

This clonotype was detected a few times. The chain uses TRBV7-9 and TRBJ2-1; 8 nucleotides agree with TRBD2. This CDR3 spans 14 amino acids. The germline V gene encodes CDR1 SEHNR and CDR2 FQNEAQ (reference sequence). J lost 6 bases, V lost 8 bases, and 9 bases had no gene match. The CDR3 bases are TGTGCCAGCGGCCCCGGGACTAGAACCAATGAGCAGTTCTTC. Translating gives CASGPGTRTNEQFF. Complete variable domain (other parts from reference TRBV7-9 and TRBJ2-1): DTGVSQNPRHKITKRGQNVTFRCDPISEHNRLYWYRQTLGQGPEFLTYFQNEAQLEKSRLLSDRFSAERPKGSFSTLEIQRTEQGDSAMYLCASGPGTRTNEQFFGPGTRLTVL.

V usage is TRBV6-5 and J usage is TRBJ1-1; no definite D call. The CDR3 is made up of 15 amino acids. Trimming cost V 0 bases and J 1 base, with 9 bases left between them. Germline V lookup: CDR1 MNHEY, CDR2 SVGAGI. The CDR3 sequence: CASSYSAVSNTEAFF. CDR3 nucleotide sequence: TGTGCCAGCAGTTACTCGGCGGTTTCGAACACTGAAGCTTTCTTT.

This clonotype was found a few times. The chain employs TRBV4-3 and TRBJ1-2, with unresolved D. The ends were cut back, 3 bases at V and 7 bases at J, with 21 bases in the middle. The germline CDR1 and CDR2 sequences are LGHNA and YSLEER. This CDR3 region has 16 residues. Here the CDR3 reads CASSQTPGSLRSGYTF. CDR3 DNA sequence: TGCGCCAGCAGCCAGACGCCTGGGTCCCTAAGGAGTGGCTACACCTTC.

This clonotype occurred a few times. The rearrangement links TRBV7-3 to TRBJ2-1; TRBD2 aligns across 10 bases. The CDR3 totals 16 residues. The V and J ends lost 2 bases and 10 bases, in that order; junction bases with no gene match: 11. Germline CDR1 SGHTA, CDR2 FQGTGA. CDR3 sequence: CASSLQAGGPGPEQFF. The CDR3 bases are TGTGCCAGCAGCTTACAAGCGGGGGGGCCCGGGCCCGAGCAGTTCTTC.

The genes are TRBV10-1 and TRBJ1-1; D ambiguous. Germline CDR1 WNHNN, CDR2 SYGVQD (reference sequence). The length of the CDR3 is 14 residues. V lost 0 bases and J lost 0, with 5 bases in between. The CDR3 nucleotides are TGCGCCAGCAGTGAGTCAAAGATGAACACTGAAGCTTTCTTT. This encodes CASSESKMNTEAFF.

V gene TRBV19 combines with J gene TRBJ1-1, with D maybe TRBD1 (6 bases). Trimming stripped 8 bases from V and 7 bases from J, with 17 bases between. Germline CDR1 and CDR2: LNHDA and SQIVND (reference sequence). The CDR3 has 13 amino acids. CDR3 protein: CASCKGTHGEAFF. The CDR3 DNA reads TGTGCCAGTTGTAAGGGGACACATGGTGAAGCTTTCTTT.

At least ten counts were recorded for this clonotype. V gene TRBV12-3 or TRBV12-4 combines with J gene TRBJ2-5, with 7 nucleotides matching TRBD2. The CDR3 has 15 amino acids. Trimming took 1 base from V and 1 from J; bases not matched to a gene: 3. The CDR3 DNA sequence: TGTGCCAGCAGTTTAGGAGCGGGGCCCCAAGAGACCCAGTACTTC. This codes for CASSLGAGPQETQYF.

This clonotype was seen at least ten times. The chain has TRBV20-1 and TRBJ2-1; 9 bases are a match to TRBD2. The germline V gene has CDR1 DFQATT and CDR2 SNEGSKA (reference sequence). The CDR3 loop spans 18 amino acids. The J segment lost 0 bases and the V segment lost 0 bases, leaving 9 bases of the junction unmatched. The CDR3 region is CSAREKLAGPYSYNEQFF. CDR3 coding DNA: TGCAGTGCTAGAGAAAAACTAGCGGGTCCTTACTCCTACAATGAGCAGTTCTTC.

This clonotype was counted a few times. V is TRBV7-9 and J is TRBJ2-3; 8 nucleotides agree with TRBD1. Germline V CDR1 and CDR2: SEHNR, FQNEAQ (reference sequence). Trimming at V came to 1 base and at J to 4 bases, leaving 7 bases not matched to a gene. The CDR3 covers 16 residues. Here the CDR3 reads CASSLGTGMVSDTQYF. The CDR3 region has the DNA TGTGCCAGCAGCTTAGGGACAGGGATGGTGTCAGATACGCAGTATTTT.

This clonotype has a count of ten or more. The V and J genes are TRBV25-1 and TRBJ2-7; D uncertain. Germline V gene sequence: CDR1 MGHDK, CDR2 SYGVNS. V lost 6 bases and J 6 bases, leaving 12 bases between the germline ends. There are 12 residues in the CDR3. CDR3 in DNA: TGTGCCAGCAGCCTGGTGGGCTTCGAGCAGTACTTC. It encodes CASSLVGFEQYF.

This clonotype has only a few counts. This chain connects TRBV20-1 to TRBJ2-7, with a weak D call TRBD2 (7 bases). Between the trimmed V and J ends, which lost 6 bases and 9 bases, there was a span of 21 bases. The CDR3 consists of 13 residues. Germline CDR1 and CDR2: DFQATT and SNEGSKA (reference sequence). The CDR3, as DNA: TGCAGTGCGCACAGGGACTATGGATTAGTGCAGTACTTC. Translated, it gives CSAHRDYGLVQYF.

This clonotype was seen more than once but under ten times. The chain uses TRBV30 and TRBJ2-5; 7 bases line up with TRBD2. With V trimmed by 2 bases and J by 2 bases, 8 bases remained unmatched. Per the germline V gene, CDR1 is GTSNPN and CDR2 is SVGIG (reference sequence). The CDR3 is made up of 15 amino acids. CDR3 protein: CAWSSQSGGQETQYF. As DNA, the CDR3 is TGTGCCTGGAGTTCGCAGTCGGGGGGACAAGAGACCCAGTACTTC.

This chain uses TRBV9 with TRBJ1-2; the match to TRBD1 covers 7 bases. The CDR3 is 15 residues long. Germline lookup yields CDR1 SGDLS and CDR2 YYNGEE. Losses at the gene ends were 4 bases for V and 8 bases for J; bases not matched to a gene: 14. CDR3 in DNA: TGTGCCAGCAGCCCCAGGGGGGCAGGGGCGGGAGGCTACACCTTC. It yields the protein CASSPRGAGAGGYTF.

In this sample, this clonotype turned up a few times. The CDR3 here is CASSQKTGKSTDTQYF. In DNA form, the CDR3 reads TGTGCCAGCAGCCAAAAAACAGGGAAGTCCACAGATACGCAGTATTTT. The chain has TRBV6-5 and TRBJ2-3; a possible D gene is TRBD1 (6 bases). The CDR3 consists of 16 residues. V was shortened by 6 bases and J by 2 bases, with 18 bases between the two germline ends. The germline V gene has CDR1 MNHEY and CDR2 SVGAGI.

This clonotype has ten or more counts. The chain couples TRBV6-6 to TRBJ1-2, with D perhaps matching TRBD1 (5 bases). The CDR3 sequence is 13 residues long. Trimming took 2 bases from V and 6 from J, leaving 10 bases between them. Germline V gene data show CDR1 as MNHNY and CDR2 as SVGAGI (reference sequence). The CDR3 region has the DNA TGTGCCAGCAGTTACATCGCAGGGAATGGCTACACCTTC. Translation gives CASSYIAGNGYTF.